These T cell receptor beta chains were read from a single sample in a study of blood T cell repertoires in COVID-19. Profiled with immunoSEQ multiplex PCR; TCRdb holds only in-frame clones, not every one. The sample has about 240,000 clones, about four fifths seen once. Material for sequencing was peripheral blood. Receptors were obtained from a woman of 80 years or more with acute or convalescent COVID-19. The CDR3 runs from the conserved cysteine through the conserved F or W. A D gene is named only where the DNA matches it firmly. The size of a clone is reported for some rows only, either as once, few or many, or as a class for expanded clones.

D: .
J: TRBJ2-4
V: TRBV11-1
size: .
DNA: TGTGCCAGCAGCCCTCGGAGTCCTACCCCGAGCATTCAGTACTTC
CDR3: CASSPRSPTPSIQYF

D: .
J: TRBJ2-7
V: TRBV2
size: .
DNA: TGTGCCAGCAGTGAAGCGCCGGCGGAGGCCTACGAGCAGTACTTC
CDR3: CASSEAPAEAYEQYF

D: .
J: TRBJ1-5
V: TRBV28
size: .
DNA: TGTGCCAGCAGCGGCGCAGGTTTCAGCAATCAGCCCCAGCATTTT
CDR3: CASSGAGFSNQPQHF

D: TRBD2
J: TRBJ2-3
V: TRBV5-1
size: .
DNA: TGCGCCAGCAGCGCTAGCGGGGGGGGAGATACGCAGTATTTT
CDR3: CASSASGGGDTQYF

D: .
J: TRBJ2-1
V: TRBV28
size: .
DNA: TGTGCCAGCAGACTACCGCAGGGGGGTGAGCAGTTCTTC
CDR3: CASRLPQGGEQFF

D: TRBD1
J: TRBJ2-7
V: TRBV29-1
size: few
DNA: TGCAGCGTCCTCCAGGGGGCGGAGGGCGAGCAGTACTTC
CDR3: CSVLQGAEGEQYF

D: .
J: TRBJ1-1
V: TRBV15
size: .
DNA: TGTGCCACCAGCTCACGAACAGACAGGCCACACGTTATGAACACTGAAGCTTTCTTT
CDR3: CATSSRTDRPHVMNTEAFF

D: .
J: TRBJ2-6
V: TRBV5-6
size: .
DNA: TGTGCCAGCAGCTTGGCCCTCGGCAGGGTTAACTCTGGGGCCAACGTCCTGACTTTC
CDR3: CASSLALGRVNSGANVLTF

D: TRBD1
J: TRBJ2-2
V: TRBV29-1
size: .
DNA: TGCAGCGCCCGCCGGGACAGGGTGGACACCGGGGAGCTGTTTTTT
CDR3: CSARRDRVDTGELFF

D: TRBD1
J: TRBJ2-1
V: TRBV10-3
size: once
DNA: TGTGCCATCACTGACAGGGCGAGCTCCTACAATGAGCAGTTCTTC
CDR3: CAITDRASSYNEQFF

D: .
J: TRBJ1-1
V: TRBV5-1
size: once
DNA: TGCGCCAGCAGCTTGGAGGCAGGGTCAATAACTGAAGCTTTCTTT
CDR3: CASSLEAGSITEAFF

D: .
J: TRBJ1-5
V: TRBV20-1
size: .
DNA: TGCAGTGCTAGTGCCCGGGTTAGCAATCAGCCCCAGCATTTT
CDR3: CSASARVSNQPQHF

D: TRBD1
J: TRBJ1-2
V: TRBV2
size: .
DNA: TGTGCCAGCAATAGGGGGCTGGTGGATGGCTACACCTTC
CDR3: CASNRGLVDGYTF

D: TRBD2
J: TRBJ2-1
V: TRBV7-2
size: .
DNA: TGTGCCAGCAGCGCGGGACTAGCGGGGAACAATGAGCAGTTCTTC
CDR3: CASSAGLAGNNEQFF

D: .
J: TRBJ2-2
V: TRBV7-3
size: .
DNA: TGTGCCAGCGGTACAAGAAACACCGGGGAGCTGTTTTTT
CDR3: CASGTRNTGELFF

D: .
J: TRBJ2-7
V: TRBV28
size: .
DNA: TGTGCCAGCAGGCCCTCTGCAGGGACAGAGCAGTACTTC
CDR3: CASRPSAGTEQYF

D: .
J: TRBJ1-6
V: TRBV28
size: .
DNA: TGTGCCAGCAGTTTCGACCAGGGGACACCATATAATTCACCCCTCCACTTT
CDR3: CASSFDQGTPYNSPLHF

D: TRBD1
J: TRBJ1-4
V: TRBV7-9
size: .
DNA: TGTGCCAGCAGCTTAGGCGGGACAGCGAGTATTAATGAAAAACTGTTTTTT
CDR3: CASSLGGTASINEKLFF

D: TRBD1
J: TRBJ2-1
V: TRBV6-5
size: .
DNA: TGTGCCAGCAAGGGAGGGGGGACAGGGTACAATGAGCAGTTCTTC
CDR3: CASKGGGTGYNEQFF

D: .
J: TRBJ1-1
V: TRBV20-1
size: .
DNA: TGCAGTGCCAAGGACGGGGTAGGAGCTTTCTTT
CDR3: CSAKDGVGAFF

D: .
J: TRBJ1-6
V: TRBV5-8
size: .
DNA: TGTGCCAGCAGCTTGGCCAAAGGGAGTTTAAAGAGATATAATTCACCCCTCCACTTT
CDR3: CASSLAKGSLKRYNSPLHF

D: TRBD2
J: TRBJ2-7
V: TRBV7-8
size: .
DNA: TGTGCCAGCAGCTTCCTAGCGGTTAGCTCCTACGAGCAGTACTTC
CDR3: CASSFLAVSSYEQYF

D: TRBD2
J: TRBJ2-5
V: TRBV9
size: .
DNA: TGTGCCAGCAGCGTAACTAGCGGGGGCCCCGGGGAGACCCAGTACTTC
CDR3: CASSVTSGGPGETQYF

D: TRBD1
J: TRBJ1-3
V: TRBV25-1
size: .
DNA: TGTGCCAGCAGTGTCCCGGGACAGGGTGCAGGAAACACCATATATTTT
CDR3: CASSVPGQGAGNTIYF

D: .
J: TRBJ1-1
V: TRBV6-5
size: once
DNA: TGTGCCAGCACCCGAGGTATTCCGAACACTGAAGCTTTCTTT
CDR3: CASTRGIPNTEAFF

D: TRBD1
J: TRBJ1-4
V: TRBV10-2
size: .
DNA: TGCGCCAGCAGCCCACCGGACAGGGGCGGTAATGAAAAACTGTTTTTT
CDR3: CASSPPDRGGNEKLFF

D: .
J: TRBJ2-1
V: TRBV19
size: .
DNA: TGTGCCAGTAGGGTCGGGAGCTCCTACAATGAGCAGTTCTTC
CDR3: CASRVGSSYNEQFF

D: TRBD2
J: TRBJ2-5
V: TRBV11-2
size: .
DNA: TGTGCCAGCAGCATCCCGGGACTAGGGGTTGGGACCCAGTACTTC
CDR3: CASSIPGLGVGTQYF

D: TRBD1
J: TRBJ1-5
V: TRBV28
size: .
DNA: TGTGCCAGCAGTTTTGAGTGGGGAGAGGGGACAGTAAGTGGCAATCAGCCCCAGCATTTT
CDR3: CASSFEWGEGTVSGNQPQHF

D: TRBD1
J: TRBJ1-6
V: TRBV18
size: .
DNA: TGTGCCAGCTCGGACAGGGAAGAATCACCCCTCCACTTT
CDR3: CASSDREESPLHF

D: TRBD1
J: TRBJ1-1
V: TRBV5-1
size: .
DNA: TGCGCCAGCAGCTTGGAAGACAGGGGCACTGAAGCTTTCTTT
CDR3: CASSLEDRGTEAFF

D: .
J: TRBJ2-7
V: TRBV9
size: once
DNA: TGTGCCAGCAGCGTAGAGCCAGGGGTGTCCTACGAGCAGTACTTC
CDR3: CASSVEPGVSYEQYF

D: .
J: TRBJ2-7
V: TRBV27
size: .
DNA: TGTGCCAGCCGTACGGGCAGGGAATTTTACGAGCAGTACTTC
CDR3: CASRTGREFYEQYF

D: .
J: TRBJ1-5
V: TRBV19
size: once
DNA: TGTGCCAGTAGTCCCCGGGAAGCTAATCAGCCCCAGCATTTT
CDR3: CASSPREANQPQHF

D: TRBD2
J: TRBJ2-2
V: TRBV5-1
size: few
DNA: TGCGCCAGCTCTACTAGCGGGGGCACCGGGGAGCTGTTTTTT
CDR3: CASSTSGGTGELFF

D: TRBD1
J: TRBJ2-7
V: TRBV28
size: few
DNA: TGTGCCAGCAGTGACAGGGTGGGCTCCTACGAGCAGTACTTC
CDR3: CASSDRVGSYEQYF

D: .
J: TRBJ2-1
V: TRBV6-4
size: .
DNA: TGTGCCAGCAGTGATGGCCAATACAATGAGCAGTTCTTC
CDR3: CASSDGQYNEQFF

D: .
J: TRBJ1-1
V: TRBV6-6
size: .
DNA: TGTGCCAGCAGTTCAGGGTATGAAGCTTTCTTT
CDR3: CASSSGYEAFF

D: TRBD1
J: TRBJ1-2
V: TRBV5-1
size: few
DNA: TGCGCCAGCAGCAGGGGGCAGGATAACTATGGCTACACCTTC
CDR3: CASSRGQDNYGYTF

D: .
J: TRBJ2-7
V: TRBV6-6
size: .
DNA: TGTGCCAGCAGTGCCGCAGCCTACGAGCAGTACTTC
CDR3: CASSAAAYEQYF

D: TRBD1
J: TRBJ1-1
V: TRBV7-9
size: .
DNA: TGTGCCAGCAGCTTAGCAGGAGGGACAGGGGGCACGGGCACTGAAGCTTTCTTT
CDR3: CASSLAGGTGGTGTEAFF

D: .
J: TRBJ2-5
V: TRBV18
size: .
DNA: TGTGCCAGCTCACCCCTCCAGAAGGAGACCCAGTACTTC
CDR3: CASSPLQKETQYF

D: .
J: TRBJ2-3
V: TRBV7-3
size: .
DNA: TGTGCCAGCAGCCCGGGATACCGGGATACGCAGTATTTT
CDR3: CASSPGYRDTQYF

D: .
J: TRBJ2-7
V: TRBV21-1
size: .
DNA: TGTGCCAGCAGCTCCCGTGGCGGACAGGGGGCATACGAGCAGTACTTC
CDR3: CASSSRGGQGAYEQYF

D: .
J: TRBJ1-4
V: TRBV7-9
size: .
DNA: TGTGCCAGCAGCTTTACAGGGCCGAATGAAAAACTGTTTTTT
CDR3: CASSFTGPNEKLFF

D: TRBD1
J: TRBJ1-4
V: TRBV5-1
size: .
DNA: TGCGCCAGCAGCTTGACAGGGGGTTTGTTTGAAACTAATGAAAAACTGTTTTTT
CDR3: CASSLTGGLFETNEKLFF

D: TRBD1
J: TRBJ1-1
V: TRBV6-5
size: .
DNA: TGTGCCACCAACAGGGGAATTGAAGCTTTCTTT
CDR3: CATNRGIEAFF

D: TRBD1
J: TRBJ1-2
V: TRBV30
size: once
DNA: TGTGCCTGGAGTGTGGGACAGAGTCATAACTATGGCTACACCTTC
CDR3: CAWSVGQSHNYGYTF

D: TRBD2
J: TRBJ2-3
V: TRBV5-1
size: .
DNA: TGCGCCAGCAGCTTGGTGGCTAGCGGGCCAAGCACAGATACGCAGTATTTT
CDR3: CASSLVASGPSTDTQYF